This T cell receptor beta chain came from a study of cytomegalovirus exposure and HLA in healthy donors (dated by TCRdb to about 2017). At the level of the whole study: An earlier analysis of approximately 640 of the donors reported more than 250 Gb of sequence data and about 100 million unique TCR beta sequences from some 180 million T cells. An early release that covered about 640 HLA-typed donors contained around 330 gigabases of sequencing data and around 80 million unique TCR sequences. Of the approximately 400 genotyped donors, about 80% fell in the genetic ancestry cluster associated with self-reported Caucasian donors. The study aimed to test whether cataloging public T cell receptors could reveal signatures of past pathogen exposure. Using immunosequencing, the study profiled T cell repertoires from approximately 700 subjects and related those repertoires to cytomegalovirus serostatus. Besides the first cohort of hundreds of subjects, a separate validation cohort made up of about 120 different subjects was used. To predict cytomegalovirus infection status, the study brought together high-throughput TCR immunosequencing, statistical association of individual TCRs with disease status, and machine learning. In a later analysis, previously published TCR beta repertoires from 550 to 750 donors were re-analyzed and high-resolution HLA genotyping was added so that TCR occurrence patterns could be studied. The later analysis used no new phenotypic data to find candidate immune exposures, relying instead on TCR beta sequences and their occurrence across donors. In an earlier analysis of 587 of the donors, high-throughput TCR beta sequencing was used to judge whether each TCR beta V gene segment behaved as functional or pseudogenic. Alongside the repertoire data, information on donor age, sex, ethnicity and CMV serostatus was compiled. In a later genetic analysis, genome-wide SNP genotypes for 398 of the 666 donors were used, and that subset was treated as a discovery cohort. Every discovery cohort repertoire had been produced on one sequencing platform. Both class I and class II loci were covered by HLA typing, at four-digit resolution. The number of donors typed differed by locus, with roughly 629-640 for A, B, C, DRB1 and DQB1, 522 for DQA1, over 600 for DPA1, and about 450 for DPB1. Several DR-DQ haplotypes were treated as single units for association and clustering because of strong linkage in the cohort. On average, around 240,000 unique TCR beta nucleotide sequences were sequenced per donor among a few hundred genotyped donors of the cohort, with roughly 18% of those sequences being non-productive.

The cohort consisted of 670 or so healthy bone marrow donors. All cohort members were sampled while nominally healthy, although unrecorded immune exposures were likely present. Of the roughly 720 cohort members, roughly 300 had positive CMV serostatus and 350 to 450 had negative CMV serostatus, and CMV serostatus was not recorded for the donor. Each donor provided a peripheral blood sample, and peripheral blood mononuclear cells were used for TCR beta sequencing. Genomic DNA was extracted from the blood cell samples with the Qiagen DNeasy Blood Extraction Kit. The library was prepared using the immunoSEQ multiplex PCR assay. The multiplex PCR relied on a mix of 60 forward primers for TCR Vbeta segments and 13 reverse primers for TCR Jbeta segments. Amplification of the CDR3 region of rearranged TCR beta genes was performed with a multiplex PCR assay on genomic DNA. Amplified TCR beta libraries were sequenced as 87-base-pair reads on the Illumina HiSeq System. The original methods were these. A later analysis tallied roughly 76 million unique TCR beta chains across the 640 or so repertoires, and some 12 million of those chains were shared by two or more donors. A nearest-neighbor algorithm error-corrected the raw reads and collapsed the reads into unique sequences, merging closely related sequences to remove PCR and sequencing errors. To assign V, D and J gene segments, CDR3 sequences were aligned to IMGT reference sequences. Each retained sequence needed at least a six-nucleotide match to both a V gene segment and a J gene segment. A rearrangement counted as productive if the CDR3 had no stop codons and remained in frame with V and J, and every other rearrangement counted as non-productive. CDR3 was defined according to IMGT convention as the region running from the second conserved V-encoded cysteine to the conserved J-encoded phenylalanine. The earlier analysis of 450 to 750 of the donors excluded any sequence lacking an unambiguous match to a single V gene segment. An earlier analysis of a few hundred of the donors called V segments functional above 56.7% productive rearrangements and segregating when the between-donor standard deviation exceeded 5%. A statistical classification framework was built for diagnosing cytomegalovirus status from the catalog of TCR beta chain sequences. In a later analysis, V and J genes were assigned by comparing TCR nucleotide sequences against IMGT/GENE-DB human TR gene sequences. A later analysis assigned CDR3 sequences and most-parsimonious VDJ recombination scenarios with the TCRdist pipeline. A later analysis defined each TCR beta chain by its CDR3 amino acid sequence plus V-gene family, and excluded reads lacking a unique V-gene family. In a later analysis, 450 to 600 highly shared, low-generation-probability nucleotide sequences were removed to address suspected cross-contamination and a sequencing artifact. A later analysis calculated a clonal expansion index for each public chain from normalized within-repertoire ranks of inferred template counts. In a later analysis, generation probabilities were computed using a VDJ recombination model fitted to out-of-frame rearrangements, and the results were checked against IGoR. Hypergeometric tests were used in a later analysis to score TCR-TCR, TCR-HLA and TCR-CMV co-occurrence, with a repertoire-size bias correction applied to the TCR pairs. A later analysis estimated false discovery rates by permuting HLA or CMV assignments 20 times. In a later analysis, co-occurring TCRs were grouped using DBSCAN, with TCRdist sequence similarity added in when clustering inside HLA-allele-positive subsets. Repertoires with fewer than 30,000 or more than 120,000 public chains were left out of co-occurrence clustering, as were about 5 repertoires with anomalous nucleotide sharing. TCRdb holds this immuneACCESS table with in-frame rearrangements only. Some clones are missing; in checked studies, unresolved V genes explain under half, and the rest has no known cause. Clone size and V and J calls were adopted from that table, with D and trimming inferred from the DNA. The sample profile shows about 89,000 clones; around 64% of them were found once. The top ten constitute 2% to 2.5% of the sample.

Study-level results and caveats: Linkage disequilibrium might explain the correlated functional status among segregating V segments, but an unknown experimental factor could not be ruled out. A group of highly shared sequence variants was considered likely to be a technical artifact of the sequencing pipeline. In vitro tests confirmed that a few of the cytomegalovirus-associated TCR beta chains recognize cytomegalovirus antigens. Several of the top co-occurrence clusters appeared to be linked to parvovirus B19, influenza, CMV and Epstein-Barr virus, according to a later analysis. In a later analysis, HLA-associated TCR beta chains showed more clonal expansion and lower generation probabilities than non-associated chains that were equally common. According to a later analysis, TCR association rates differed among HLA loci, with DRB1 alleles showing the most associated TCRs and HLA-C alleles showing the fewest. Cytomegalovirus status was reported to be diagnosed by the classifier with high specificity and sensitivity in both the original and validation cohorts. The presence/absence analyses assumed that sequencing depth was roughly uniform across donors, and that assumption may not be true. HLA typing was unavailable for some donors at each locus, so association tests used only the typed subset. The authors suggested that the approach could potentially be generalized to other disease states and immunological phenotypes. A later genetic analysis reported fewer N-insertions in productive TCRs among donors in an Asian-associated ancestry cluster than the roughly 620-donor mean. The cohort was sequenced for TCR beta chains only, and without alpha or paired-chain data the features that could be detected were limited. An earlier analysis of around 500 of the donors showed that most TCR beta V segments appeared in productive rearrangements either about 87% or about 30% of the time, which broadly matched IMGT annotations. A further reported finding was that TCR beta sequences accurately predicted the HLA-A and HLA-B alleles for most subjects in the first cohort. Across donors, most TCR sequences were observed very rarely, whereas some public TCRs were present in many individuals. According to a later analysis, most CMV-associated TCR beta chains appeared to be HLA-restricted, and the HLA associations seemed to be driven largely by CMV exposure. For the cohort, immune exposure information was limited to CMV serostatus. Specific HLA alleles were associated with 18,000 or so TCR beta sequences at a false discovery rate of 0.05 in a later analysis. A total of 164 TCR beta chains were listed by the study as associated with cytomegalovirus. V-gene and J-gene trimming of TCR beta chains was associated with a missense DCLRE1C variant in a later genetic analysis, and the association was replicated in an independent cohort. Assigning TCR associations to individual alleles was difficult when HLA alleles, especially DR and DQ, strongly co-occurred. Because counts were too low, about 18 rarely observed V segments, including chromosome 9 orphons, were excluded from the earlier analysis of several hundred of the donors.

Details on this clone: Its target antigen remains unknown. No base-level quality is on record; no much larger clone is a single base apart.

Sequencing used PBMCs. The TCR originated in a human donor in good health.

Here is the DNA: TGTGCCAGCAGCCGAGGACAGGGCGGTAGCGTCTATGGCTACACCTTC. The encoded protein is CASSRGQGGSVYGYTF. The sequence links TRBV11-2 to TRBJ1-2, with 8 bases matching TRBD1. Taken from cysteine to phenylalanine, the CDR3 has 16 residues. The DNA shown is the 48-base CDR3, in frame from base 1. At the junction V is shortened by 5 bases and J by 4 bases; bases outside the gene matches: 12. Looking up the germline V gene yields CDR1 SGHAT and CDR2 FQNNGV.